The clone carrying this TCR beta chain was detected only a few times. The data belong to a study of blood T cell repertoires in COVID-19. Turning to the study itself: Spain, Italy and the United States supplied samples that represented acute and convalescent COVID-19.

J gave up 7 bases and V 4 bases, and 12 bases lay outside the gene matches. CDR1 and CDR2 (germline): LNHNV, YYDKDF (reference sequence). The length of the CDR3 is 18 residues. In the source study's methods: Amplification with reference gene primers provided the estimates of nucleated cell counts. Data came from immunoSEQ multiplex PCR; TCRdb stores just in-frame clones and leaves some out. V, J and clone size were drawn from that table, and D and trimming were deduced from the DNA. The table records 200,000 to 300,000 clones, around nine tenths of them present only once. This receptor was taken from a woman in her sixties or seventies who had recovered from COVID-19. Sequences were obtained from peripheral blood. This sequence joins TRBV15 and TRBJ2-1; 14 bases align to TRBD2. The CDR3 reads CATSTYPPGLAGANEQFF. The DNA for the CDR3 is TGTGCCACCAGCACCTACCCCCCGGGACTAGCGGGGGCTAATGAGCAGTTCTTC.